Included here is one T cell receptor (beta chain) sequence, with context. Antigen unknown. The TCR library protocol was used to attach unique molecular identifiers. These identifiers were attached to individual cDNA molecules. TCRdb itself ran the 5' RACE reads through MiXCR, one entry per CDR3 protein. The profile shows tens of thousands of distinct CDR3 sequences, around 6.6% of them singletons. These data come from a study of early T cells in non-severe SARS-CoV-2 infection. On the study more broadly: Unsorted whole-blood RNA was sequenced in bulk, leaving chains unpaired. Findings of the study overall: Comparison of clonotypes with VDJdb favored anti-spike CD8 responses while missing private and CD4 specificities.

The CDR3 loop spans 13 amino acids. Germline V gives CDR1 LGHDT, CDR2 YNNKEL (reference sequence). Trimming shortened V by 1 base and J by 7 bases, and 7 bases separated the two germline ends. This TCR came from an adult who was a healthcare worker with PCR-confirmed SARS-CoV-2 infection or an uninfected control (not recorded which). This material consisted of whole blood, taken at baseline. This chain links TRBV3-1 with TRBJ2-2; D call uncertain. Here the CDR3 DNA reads TGTGCCAGCAGCCAAGTCTCCGGCGGGGAGCTGTTTTTT. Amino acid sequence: CASSQVSGGELFF. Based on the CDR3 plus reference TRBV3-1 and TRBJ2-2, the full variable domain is DTAVSQTPKYLVTQMGNDKSIKCEQNLGHDTMYWYKQDSKKFLKIMFSYNNKELIINETVPNRFSPKSPDKAHLNLHINSLELGDSAVYFCASSQVSGGELFFGEGSRLTVL.